These 2 T cell receptor beta chains came from one sample sequenced in a study of blood T cells in healthy people across ages. It was with a sample-barcoded 5' primer and a J-beta primer mix that a second PCR of roughly 7 to 12 cycles was run. TCRdb re-derived calls from the 5' RACE reads in MiXCR, one entry per CDR3 protein. The data hold approximately 700,000 distinct CDR3 sequences, with roughly 32% observed a single time. Sequencing used blood. Receptor source: a woman older than 75 in good health.

This clonotype was seen a few times. One base away lies a much larger clone, so this may be a sequencing read error. This sequence joins TRBV6-5 and TRBJ1-5; D possibly corresponds to TRBD1 (5 bases). The V end lost 5 bases, the J end lost 5 bases, and 7 bases lay between the germline ends. CDR3 length: 12 residues. Looked up from germline, CDR1 is MNHEY and CDR2 is SVGAGI. The CDR3 reads CASSRGDQPQHF. The CDR3 DNA follows: TGTGCCAGCAGTCGGGGGGATCAGCCCCAGCATTTT.

The rearrangement joins TRBV7-9 to TRBJ1-1, with D possibly TRBD1 on 6 matching bases. This CDR3 region has 15 residues. The germline CDR1 and CDR2 sequences are SEHNR and FQNEAQ (reference sequence). The V end was cut by 1 base, the J end by 4 bases, with 13 bases between. CDR3 protein: CASSLVGGASTEAFF. DNA for the CDR3: TGTGCCAGCAGCTTAGTGGGGGGCGCGAGCACTGAAGCTTTCTTT.